This T cell receptor (beta chain) was profiled in a study of blood T cell repertoires in COVID-19. Study summary: Sites in the United States, Italy and Spain provided acute and convalescent COVID-19 samples. Sources were T cells, B-cell-depleted T cells, or PBMCs; the material itself was cDNA or gDNA.

Per the authors' pipeline: Amplified reference gene primers provided the basis for estimating nucleated cell counts. TCRdb's table, derived via immunoSEQ multiplex PCR, lists solely in-frame clones and lacks some. V, J and clone size reflect that table, while D and trimming were determined from the DNA. Altogether approximately 140,000 clones are present, 65% to 85% being singletons, with the ten largest covering 15% to 20%. This clonotype was sampled from an elderly woman with acute or convalescent COVID-19. Sequenced: peripheral blood.

The CDR3 bases are TGTGCCTGGAGTAAACCCGGGACAGGAGGCACAGATACGCAGTATTTT. Translation: CAWSKPGTGGTDTQYF. This chain joins TRBV30 and TRBJ2-3, with 8 positions matching TRBD1. In germline, CDR1 is GTSNPN, CDR2 SVGIG (reference sequence). This CDR3 has 16 residues. Trimming took 2 bases from V and 1 from J; bases not matched to a gene: 8.